The 31 T cell receptor beta chains below come from one sample, sequenced in a study of CD8 T cells in ankylosing spondylitis. Overall study results and limits: Typical of ankylosing spondylitis blood, it appeared, was a TCR beta motif of eight highly homologous variants.

For these TCRs, the target antigens are not known. TCRdb processed the 5' RACE reads anew with MiXCR; each CDR3 protein has one entry. The data show 500,000 to 550,000 distinct CDR3 sequences, 12% seen once. The specimen was blood, either unsorted or a sorted T cell fraction (not recorded which). Receptor source: a male donor with ankylosing spondylitis.

This sequence joins TRBV29-1 and TRBJ2-1; TRBD2 is a possible D gene (5 bases). Germline V lookup: CDR1 SQVTM, CDR2 ANQGSEA. The V and J ends lost 4 bases and 8 bases respectively, with 15 bases between them. The CDR3 is 13 amino acids. The CDR3 is CSVVTGSWYEQFF. The CDR3, as DNA: TGCAGCGTTGTAACGGGGAGTTGGTATGAGCAGTTCTTC.

This clonotype was detected ten times or more. The chain is built from TRBV3-1 and TRBJ1-1; the D is unclear. The CDR3 spans 14 residues. The germline gives CDR1 LGHDT, CDR2 YNNKEL (reference sequence). V was shortened by 1 base and J by 4 bases, with 10 bases between the two germline ends. CDR3 sequence: CASSQVYLGTEAFF. CDR3 nucleotide sequence: TGTGCCAGCAGCCAAGTGTATCTCGGCACTGAAGCTTTCTTT.

The DNA for the CDR3 is TGCAGCGTTCCCCGGGACAACTTAGAGACCCAGTACTTC. Amino acids: CSVPRDNLETQYF. V usage is TRBV29-1 and J usage is TRBJ2-5; perhaps TRBD1 as D (6 bases). This CDR3 contains 13 residues. Per the germline V gene, CDR1 is SQVTM and CDR2 is ANQGSEA. V lost 5 bases and J lost 4, with 14 bases in between. The whole variable domain, remainder taken from reference TRBV29-1 and TRBJ2-5, is SAVISQKPSRDICQRGTSLTIQCQVDSQVTMMFWYRQQPGQSLTLIATANQGSEATYESGFVIDKFPISRPNLTFSTLTVSNMSPEDSSIYLCSVPRDNLETQYFGPGTRLLVL.

The chain combines TRBV29-1 with TRBJ1-1, with unresolved D. The CDR3 extends over 10 amino acids. Germline CDR1 and CDR2: SQVTM and ANQGSEA. The V end was cut by 6 bases, the J end by 7 bases, with 9 bases between. The CDR3 spells CSVSQYEAFF. CDR3 coding DNA: TGCAGCGTATCGCAATATGAAGCTTTCTTT.

The V and J genes are TRBV7-2 and TRBJ2-3, with TRBD2 identical over 7 bases. J lost 1 base, V lost 0 bases, and 4 bases had no gene match. From germline, CDR1 is SGHTA and CDR2 FQGNSA. There are 16 residues in the CDR3. The CDR3 region is CASSLARGRGTDTQYF. As DNA, the CDR3 is TGTGCCAGCAGCTTAGCGCGAGGGAGGGGCACAGATACGCAGTATTTT.

This clonotype was observed a handful of times. V gene TRBV5-1 combines with J gene TRBJ1-2; 11 bases align to TRBD1. V shed 4 bases and J 1 base; nucleotides not matched to a gene: 12. Germline V lookup: CDR1 SGHRS, CDR2 YFSETQ. This CDR3 spans 18 amino acids. This chain's CDR3 is CASSPSGGGTGGNYGYTF. For the CDR3, the DNA is TGCGCCAGCAGCCCGAGCGGTGGAGGGACAGGGGGTAACTATGGCTACACCTTC.

This clonotype was counted ten times or more. The chain uses TRBV20-1 and TRBJ1-2; D gene uncertain. The V end was cut by 3 bases, the J end by 8 bases, with 4 bases between. The CDR3 runs 9 residues. Per the germline V gene, CDR1 is DFQATT and CDR2 is SNEGSKA (reference sequence). The CDR3 here is CSARGGYTF. The CDR3 coding sequence is TGCAGTGCTAGGGGCGGCTACACCTTC.

The table lists this clonotype with a few counts. The chain has TRBV12-3 or TRBV12-4 and TRBJ2-5; possible D gene TRBD1, 6 bases. The CDR3 spans 14 residues. Deletions cut 3 bases from V and 8 bases from J, with 16 bases between. The CDR3 nucleotides read TGTGCCAGCAGTTTTAATTACAGGGAAGGAACCCAGTACTTC. It encodes CASSFNYREGTQYF.

The chain carries TRBV6-2 or TRBV6-3 and TRBJ1-1; D unresolved. This CDR3 contains 12 residues. Germline assignment: CDR1 MNHEY and CDR2 SVGEGT. Trimming shortened V by 7 bases and J by 2 bases, and 8 bases separated the two germline ends. CDR3 nucleotides: TGTGCCAGCACGGACGGTAACACTGAAGCTTTCTTT. Amino acid sequence: CASTDGNTEAFF.

The chain carries TRBV2 and TRBJ1-1; 7 bases align to TRBD1. The CDR3 contains 15 residues. Germline CDR1 reads SNHLY; CDR2 reads FYNNEI. Losses at the gene ends were 6 bases for V and 1 base for J; bases not matched to a gene: 8. For the CDR3, the DNA is TGTGCCAGCAGGGGCAGGGGGAGTAGGAACACTGAAGCTTTCTTT. Amino acids: CASRGRGSRNTEAFF. The full variable domain, its missing parts supplied by reference TRBV2 and TRBJ1-1, is EPEVTQTPSHQVTQMGQEVILRCVPISNHLYFYWYRQILGQKVEFLVSFYNNEISEKSEIFDDQFSVERPDGSNFTLKIRSTKLEDSAMYFCASRGRGSRNTEAFFGQGTRLTVV.

This clonotype came up a few times. J is TRBJ2-7 and V is TRBV14; D may be TRBD2 (6 bases). The germline V and J ends were trimmed by 2 bases and 12 bases, with 17 bases remaining between them. CDR1 and CDR2 (germline): SGHDN, FVKESK. The CDR3 runs to 13 residues. CDR3 region: CASSQLGGPSMYF. CDR3 DNA sequence: TGTGCCAGCAGCCAATTGGGGGGACCTAGCATGTACTTC.

This clonotype was seen only a few times. This rearrangement joins TRBV24-1 to TRBJ1-5; possibly TRBD1 for D (5 bases). Looked up from germline, CDR1 is KGHDR and CDR2 is SFDVKD. Trimming cost V 6 bases and J 4 bases, with 12 bases left between them. CDR3 length: 14 residues. CDR3 in amino acids: CATSRGGGNQPQHF. For the CDR3, the DNA is TGTGCCACCAGTCGCGGCGGGGGAAATCAGCCCCAGCATTTT.

The chain recombines TRBV6-2 or TRBV6-3 with TRBJ2-2; D assignment may be TRBD1 or TRBD2 (5 bases each). The ends were cut back, 8 bases at V and 1 base at J, with 17 bases in the middle. This CDR3 is built from 16 residues. Germline CDR1 is MNHEY and CDR2 is SVGEGT. In DNA, the CDR3 is TGTGCCAGCTGCAAACGGGGCAGAGGGAACACCGGGGAGCTGTTTTTT. This translates into CASCKRGRGNTGELFF.

This chain joins TRBV7-2 and TRBJ2-1; 7 nucleotides match TRBD2. J lost 6 bases, V lost 5 bases, and 13 bases had no gene match. The CDR3 is made up of 16 amino acids. Germline V CDR1 and CDR2: SGHTA, FQGNSA. The CDR3 DNA reads as TGTGCCAGCAGCCAAGTGGTAAGACTAGCAAGCAATGAGCAGTTCTTC. This translates into CASSQVVRLASNEQFF.

A few counts support this clonotype. The CDR3 coding sequence is TGTGCCAGCCCCTCCAGTGGGAGGGGCAATGAGCAGTTCTTC. This encodes CASPSSGRGNEQFF. The chain employs TRBV27 and TRBJ2-1; 7 bases map to TRBD2. Germline values: CDR1 MNHEY, CDR2 SMNVEV (reference sequence). V was clipped by 8 bases and J by 6 bases; unmatched bases: 10. The CDR3 is made up of 14 amino acids.

This clonotype was counted ten times or more. This chain uses TRBV3-1 with TRBJ2-1; D call uncertain. Germline CDR1 reads LGHDT; CDR2 reads YNNKEL (reference sequence). The CDR3 spans 14 residues. The germline V and J ends were trimmed by 4 bases and 1 base, with 8 bases remaining between them. The CDR3 nucleotides are TGTGCCAGCAGCCCGGGTGTTTCCTACAATGAGCAGTTCTTC. It translates to CASSPGVSYNEQFF.

The table lists this clonotype with a few counts. V is TRBV7-9 and J is TRBJ2-7, with 9 bases that match TRBD2. Germline CDR1 and CDR2: SEHNR and FQNEAQ (reference sequence). V dropped 0 bases and J dropped 3; count of bases not matched to a gene: 6. This CDR3 contains 16 residues. As DNA, the CDR3 is TGTGCCAGCAGCTTAGCGCTCGCGACTAGCGGCTACGAGCAGTACTTC. It is translated as CASSLALATSGYEQYF.

In its sample, this clonotype was seen many times. The chain carries TRBV20-1 and TRBJ2-1, with D maybe TRBD2 (6 bases). Deletions cut 6 bases from V and 8 bases from J, with 14 bases between. Germline values: CDR1 DFQATT, CDR2 SNEGSKA (reference sequence). This CDR3 has 12 amino acids. The CDR3 nucleotides read TGCAGTGCGGAGGTAGCGGCGGATGAGCAGTTCTTC. This codes for CSAEVAADEQFF.

This clonotype turned up a few times. The gene calls are TRBV3-1 and TRBJ2-1, with 7 bases aligning to TRBD2. This CDR3 region has 16 residues. Germline CDR1 and CDR2: LGHDT and YNNKEL (reference sequence). Trimming removed 4 bases from V and 7 bases from J; junction bases left unmatched: 13. CDR3 DNA sequence: TGTGCCAGCAGCCCCAACTTGGGGGGGGTAGAGAATGAGCAGTTCTTC. Translated: CASSPNLGGVENEQFF.

The rearrangement links TRBV30 to TRBJ1-4; D uncertain. Germline-derived CDR1 and CDR2 are GTSNPN and SVGIG (reference sequence). Trimming removed 2 bases at V and 0 bases at J, with 4 bases between. This CDR3 is 13 amino acids long. The CDR3 nucleotides read TGTGCCTGGAGTAGGTCAACTAATGAAAAACTGTTTTTT. It specifies CAWSRSTNEKLFF.

There are many counts of this clonotype. The rearrangement uses TRBV5-1 and TRBJ1-1; D uncertain. The CDR3 is 14 amino acids. Germline CDR1 SGHRS, CDR2 YFSETQ. Trimming stripped 4 bases from V and 3 bases from J, with 13 bases between. This chain's CDR3 is CASSPMRADTEAFF. CDR3 sequence (DNA): TGCGCCAGCAGCCCAATGAGAGCTGACACTGAAGCTTTCTTT. The entire variable domain, with the rest obtained from reference TRBV5-1 and TRBJ1-1, is as follows: KAGVTQTPRYLIKTRGQQVTLSCSPISGHRSVSWYQQTPGQGLQFLFEYFSETQRNKGNFPGRFSGRQFSNSRSEMNVSTLELGDSALYLCASSPMRADTEAFFGQGTRLTVV.

This clonotype was observed at least ten times. The V and J genes are TRBV20-1 and TRBJ2-6, with TRBD1 matching over 7 bases. The CDR3 runs 17 residues. The V and J ends lost 2 bases and 1 base, in that order; junction bases with no gene match: 8. Germline CDR1 and CDR2: DFQATT and SNEGSKA (reference sequence). The CDR3 reads CSARRDRTRSGANVLTF. DNA of the CDR3: TGCAGTGCTAGAAGGGACAGAACCAGATCTGGGGCCAACGTCCTGACTTTC.

The chain employs TRBV6-5 and TRBJ2-3; weak D call: TRBD1 (6 bases). This CDR3 region has 14 residues. Germline lookup yields CDR1 MNHEY and CDR2 SVGAGI. Trimming removed 1 base from V and 1 base from J, with 6 bases in between. This CDR3 is CASSYYRGTDTQYF. CDR3 in DNA: TGTGCCAGCAGTTACTACAGGGGCACAGATACGCAGTATTTT.

The V gene is TRBV11-2, the J gene TRBJ2-5; TRBD2 is a possible D gene (5 bases). Germline-derived CDR1 and CDR2 are SGHAT and FQNNGV. V was trimmed by 2 bases and J by 5 bases, leaving 9 bases between them. CDR3 length: 13 residues. CDR3 residues: CASSLSGYETQYF. CDR3 nucleotide sequence: TGTGCCAGCAGCTTATCGGGGTATGAGACCCAGTACTTC. The full variable domain, its missing parts supplied by reference TRBV11-2 and TRBJ2-5, is EAGVAQSPRYKIIEKRQSVAFWCNPISGHATLYWYQQILGQGPKLLIQFQNNGVVDDSQLPKDRFSAERLKGVDSTLKIQPAKLEDSAVYLCASSLSGYETQYFGPGTRLLVL.

The chain is built from TRBV13 and TRBJ2-1, with TRBD1 as a possible D gene (6 bases). CDR3 length: 16 amino acids. Trimming removed 1 base at V and 7 bases at J, with 17 bases between. Germline-derived CDR1 and CDR2 are PRHDT and FYEKMQ (reference sequence). The CDR3 loop is CASSLEVGGRRNEQFF. The DNA of the CDR3 is TGTGCCAGCAGCTTAGAGGTAGGGGGAAGGAGAAATGAGCAGTTCTTC.

This clonotype was counted only a few times. The chain couples TRBV27 to TRBJ1-1; no definite D call. The CDR3 loop spans 10 amino acids. Germline lookup yields CDR1 MNHEY and CDR2 SMNVEV (reference sequence). CDR3: CEAACTEAFF. The CDR3 nucleotides are TGTGAGGCGGCGTGCACTGAAGCTTTCTTT.

This clonotype was seen more than once but under ten times. The chain employs TRBV5-1 and TRBJ2-2, with D tentatively TRBD2 (6 bases). The CDR3 has 14 residues. Trimming cost V 3 bases and J 3 bases, with 9 bases left between them. CDR1 and CDR2 from the germline V gene are SGHRS and YFSETQ. The chain's CDR3 is CASSSRLDTGELFF. In nucleotides, the CDR3 is TGCGCCAGCAGCTCGAGACTAGACACCGGGGAGCTGTTTTTT.

The rearrangement joins TRBV11-3 to TRBJ2-1; TRBD2 aligns across 12 bases. The CDR3 runs to 16 residues. The germline V gene encodes CDR1 SGHNT and CDR2 YENEEA. The V gene end was trimmed by 3 bases and the J gene end by 4 bases; junction bases not matched to a gene: 4. The CDR3 nucleotides are TGTGCCAGCAGCTTCACTAGCGGGAGGACTTACAATGAGCAGTTCTTC. As protein: CASSFTSGRTYNEQFF.

CDR3: CASNPPPYNEQFF. Here the CDR3 DNA reads TGTGCCAGCAATCCGCCACCCTACAATGAGCAGTTCTTC. The chain is built from TRBV2 and TRBJ2-1; D ambiguous. The V end lost 7 bases, the J end lost 2 bases, and 9 bases lay between the germline ends. The length of the CDR3 is 13 residues. Per germline, CDR1 SNHLY and CDR2 FYNNEI.

This clonotype was seen more than once but under ten times. The chain employs TRBV24-1 and TRBJ2-2; TRBD2 aligns across 13 bases. The CDR3 runs 15 residues. The V segment lost 9 bases and the J segment 8 bases; nucleotides outside the gene matches: 8. CDR1 is KGHDR and CDR2 is SFDVKD in the germline V gene. The CDR3 spells CATRETSGRIGELFF. As DNA, the CDR3 is TGTGCCACCCGCGAGACTAGCGGGAGGATTGGGGAGCTGTTTTTT.

This chain links TRBV20-1 with TRBJ2-3; D tentatively reads TRBD1 or TRBD2 (5 bases each). CDR3 length: 13 residues. V gave up 6 bases and J gave up 2 bases, with 12 bases separating them. The V gene's germline CDR1 is DFQATT and CDR2 SNEGSKA (reference sequence). The CDR3 here is CSATGTLTDTQYF. The CDR3 nucleotides are TGCAGTGCCACCGGGACCCTCACAGATACGCAGTATTTT.